This TCR beta chain was recovered during a study of preoperative IRX-2 immunotherapy in early breast cancer (dated by TCRdb to between 2018 and 2021). Note on this clone: The clone's antigen remains unknown. Base qualities are not at hand, and no much larger clone is one base apart.

The library was built by means of the immunoSEQ multiplex PCR assay. The immuneACCESS repertoire file appears here via TCRdb, limited to in-frame rearrangements. These files lack a portion of the clones; in checked studies, under half of the deficit traces to unresolved V genes, and the cause of the others is not known. The sample yields 20,000 to 30,000 clones; roughly 80% were counted once. The biggest ten clones account for 6% to 8% of the sample. The treatment or condition label here, explained by the study, means: preoperative locoregional IRX-2 cytokine immunotherapy. The samples were obtained from a phase Ib study that tested preoperative, locoregional IRX-2 cytokine immunotherapy designed to prime immune responses. Donors were patients with early-stage breast cancer who received IRX-2 before surgery. V sheds 2 bases and J sheds 0 bases, leaving 9 bases between their ends. Measured from the cysteine to the phenylalanine, the CDR3 is 15 residues long. Just the 45-base CDR3 DNA is kept, in frame starting at base 1. From a lookup of the germline V gene (reference sequence), CDR1 and CDR2 are LNHNV and YYDKDF.

Sequenced material: lymph node tissue, taken after IRX-2 immunotherapy. The rearrangement joined TRBV15 to TRBJ2-3; the D segment could be TRBD2, given 5 matching bases. This TCR came from a human donor with breast cancer. The base sequence is TGTGCCACCAGCAGACAACTAGGAAGCACAGATACGCAGTATTTT. Translated, this is CATSRQLGSTDTQYF.